The next 28 T cell receptor beta chains were all read from a single sample in a study of blood T cells in healthy people across ages (dated by TCRdb to about 2015). The receptor library was made with 5' RACE. Instrument on record: Illumina HiSeq 2500. A second PCR of about 7 to 12 cycles was run with a J-beta primer mix and a sample-barcoded 5' primer. TCRdb took the public reads, trimmed them with fastp at Q25, ran MiXCR for clone calling and kept in-frame beta chains. Rows with one shared CDR3 protein collapse into an entry with the most common genes and DNA. For this sample the table gives approximately 940,000 distinct CDR3 sequences, of which roughly 48% were detected only once. The top ten hold about an eighth of the sample. Material: blood. These receptors were taken from a man under 40 in good health.

V gene TRBV28 combines with J gene TRBJ1-6; no firm D call. Trimming left V 7 bases short and J 5 bases short, with 12 bases between. The CDR3 length is 14 residues. The germline CDR1 and CDR2 sequences are MDHEN and SYDVKM. The CDR3 nucleotides read TGTGCCAGCACTCCCGCTGGAGATAATTCACCCCTCCACTTT. This translates into CASTPAGDNSPLHF.

The genes are TRBV29-1 and TRBJ1-2; 9 bases map to TRBD1. V trimming: 2 bases; J trimming: 0 bases; junction bases outside the gene matches: 10. Germline CDR1 is SQVTM and CDR2 is ANQGSEA. This CDR3 is 17 amino acids long. CDR3 sequence reads: CSVEPGTGRAANYGYTF. The DNA of the CDR3 is TGCAGCGTTGAACCCGGGACAGGGCGGGCCGCTAACTATGGCTACACCTTC.

In its sample, this clonotype was seen once. This rearrangement joins TRBV10-3 to TRBJ1-2, with 12 bases matching TRBD1. Germline CDR1 reads ENHRY; CDR2 reads SYGVKD. The ends lost 7 bases at V and 10 bases at J; junction bases unmatched: 10. This CDR3 contains 14 residues. CDR3 sequence reads: CAINVGQGAQDYTF. The CDR3 coding sequence is TGTGCCATCAATGTGGGACAGGGGGCGCAGGACTACACCTTC.

The chain has TRBV2 and TRBJ1-2, with D uncertain. CDR1 and CDR2 from the germline V gene are SNHLY and FYNNEI. Trimming shortened V by 0 bases and J by 0 bases, and 5 bases separated the two germline ends. The length of the CDR3 is 14 residues. The CDR3 DNA is TGTGCCAGCAGTGAAGCAAGGGCTAACTATGGCTACACCTTC. Translating gives CASSEARANYGYTF.

The rearrangement links TRBV6-5 to TRBJ1-4; D perhaps matches TRBD1 (5 bases). This CDR3 contains 15 residues. Germline V gene lookup returns CDR1 MNHEY and CDR2 SVGAGI. V lost 2 bases and J 0 bases, leaving 7 bases between the germline ends. In DNA form, the CDR3 reads TGTGCCAGCAGTTACGACAGAGCAACTAATGAAAAACTGTTTTTT. Translating gives CASSYDRATNEKLFF.

This clonotype has ten or more counts. The chain employs TRBV29-1 and TRBJ1-2; TRBD1 agrees at 7 bases. The germline gives CDR1 SQVTM, CDR2 ANQGSEA. The CDR3 is 14 amino acids. Trimming removed 4 bases from V and 7 bases from J; junction bases left unmatched: 12. CDR3 nucleotides: TGCAGCGTTGGAGGACAGACCTACAGGGGTGGCTACACCTTC. Translating gives CSVGGQTYRGGYTF. The variable domain in full, with the rest retrieved from reference TRBV29-1 and TRBJ1-2, is SAVISQKPSRDICQRGTSLTIQCQVDSQVTMMFWYRQQPGQSLTLIATANQGSEATYESGFVIDKFPISRPNLTFSTLTVSNMSPEDSSIYLCSVGGQTYRGGYTFGSGTRLTVV.

J is TRBJ2-7 and V is TRBV6-2 or TRBV6-3, with D possibly matching TRBD1 (6 bases). The germline V gene encodes CDR1 MNHEY and CDR2 SVGEGT. This CDR3 has 16 residues. Trimming pared 2 bases from V and 0 bases from J, leaving 14 bases between. The DNA for the CDR3 is TGTGCCAGCAGTTACCACCGGGACACTTTCTCCTACGAGCAGTACTTC. Residues: CASSYHRDTFSYEQYF.

This clonotype turned up a few times. V and J are TRBV7-2 and TRBJ2-1, with D possibly being TRBD2 (6 bases). This CDR3 comprises 13 residues. Trimming stripped 5 bases from V and 6 bases from J, with 11 bases between. Germline V gives CDR1 SGHTA, CDR2 FQGNSA. The CDR3 sequence is CASSRRDFNEQFF. The CDR3 region has the DNA TGTGCCAGCAGCCGCCGGGACTTCAATGAGCAGTTCTTC.

J is TRBJ2-1 and V is TRBV6-2 or TRBV6-3; D is undetermined. Trimming shortened V by 6 bases and J by 5 bases, and 11 bases separated the two germline ends. The germline V gene encodes CDR1 MNHEY and CDR2 SVGEGT. The CDR3 is made up of 13 amino acids. In DNA form, the CDR3 reads TGTGCCAGCAGCCAACAGTCGCACAATGAGCAGTTCTTC. Its protein is CASSQQSHNEQFF.

The genes are TRBV29-1 and TRBJ2-7; D unclear. Trimming removed 7 bases at V and 2 bases at J, with 12 bases between. The CDR3 runs to 12 residues. Germline-derived CDR1 and CDR2 are SQVTM and ANQGSEA. The CDR3 sequence: CSAQNAAYEQYF. CDR3 nucleotide sequence: TGCAGCGCCCAGAACGCCGCCTACGAGCAGTACTTC.

The chain combines TRBV5-1 with TRBJ1-1; TRBD1 aligns across 7 bases. V lost 4 bases, J lost 9 bases, and 12 bases stayed unmatched. This CDR3 has 14 amino acids. CDR1 and CDR2 (germline): SGHRS, YFSETQ. The CDR3 reads CASSQDRDSGQAFF. The CDR3 DNA is TGCGCCAGCAGCCAAGACCGGGACAGTGGCCAAGCTTTCTTT.

The chain employs TRBV29-1 and TRBJ2-7; D not resolved. CDR1 and CDR2 (germline): SQVTM, ANQGSEA. The CDR3 covers 11 residues. V shed 4 bases and J shed 4 bases, with 8 bases lying between them. CDR3 in amino acids: CSVVMFYEQYF. For the CDR3, the DNA is TGCAGCGTTGTTATGTTTTACGAGCAGTACTTC.

The chain combines TRBV28 with TRBJ2-5, with 11 positions matching TRBD1. The CDR3 totals 16 residues. Trimming at V came to 6 bases and at J to 7 bases, leaving 13 bases not matched to a gene. The V gene's germline CDR1 is MDHEN and CDR2 SYDVKM. In DNA, the CDR3 is TGTGCCAGCAGCCTCTTGGGACAGGGGGTGCTGGTGACCCAGTACTTC. This codes for CASSLLGQGVLVTQYF.

This clonotype was detected only a few times. V and J are TRBV10-3 and TRBJ2-1; D is undetermined. CDR3 length equals 13 residues. Trimming removed 5 bases from V and 9 bases from J, with 14 bases in between. Germline values: CDR1 ENHRY, CDR2 SYGVKD. The CDR3 sequence: CAISLGEEGEQFF. The CDR3 bases are TGTGCCATCAGTCTAGGCGAGGAAGGTGAGCAGTTCTTC.

This clonotype was recorded a few times. The rearrangement links TRBV20-1 to TRBJ2-3; 9 bases are shared with TRBD2. This CDR3 comprises 13 residues. The V gene's germline CDR1 is DFQATT and CDR2 SNEGSKA (reference sequence). The trim removed 6 bases at V and 4 bases at J, leaving 5 bases unmatched. The CDR3 sequence is CSARAGGADTQYF. The CDR3 bases are TGCAGTGCCCGAGCGGGGGGTGCAGATACGCAGTATTTT.

The CDR3 loop reads CASSYMADSYNEQFF. For the CDR3, the DNA is TGTGCCAGCAGTTACATGGCGGATTCCTACAATGAGCAGTTCTTC. V is TRBV6-6 and J is TRBJ2-1; D remains unclear. Trimming cost V 2 bases and J 1 base, with 9 bases left between them. This CDR3 region has 15 residues. Germline CDR1 is MNHNY and CDR2 is SVGAGI (reference sequence).

In regard to this clonotype: Compared with germline, one end of the junction differs, possibly owing to a read error. The J gene is TRBJ2-6, the V gene TRBV28, with 9 bases lining up with TRBD1. The CDR3 loop spans 17 amino acids. The germline V gene has CDR1 MDHEN and CDR2 SYDVKM. CDR3 sequence: CASSFGTGRPGANALTF. In DNA form, the CDR3 reads TGTGCCAGCAGTTTTGGGACAGGGAGACCTGGGGCCAACGCCCTGACTTTC. Complete variable domain (other parts from reference TRBV28 and TRBJ2-6): DVKVTQSSRYLVKRTGEKVFLECVQDMDHENMFWYRQDPGLGLRLIYFSYDVKMKEKGDIPEGYSVSREKKERFSLILESASTNQTSMYLCASSFGTGRPGANALTFGAGSRLTVL.

The genes are TRBV9 and TRBJ2-7; 7 bases match TRBD2. V was clipped by 3 bases and J by 3 bases; unmatched bases: 9. The CDR3 covers 15 residues. Germline V CDR1 and CDR2: SGDLS, YYNGEE. CDR3: CASSASQAGVYEQYF. DNA of the CDR3: TGTGCCAGCAGCGCCTCTCAGGCGGGGGTCTACGAGCAGTACTTC.

This clonotype was observed a handful of times. Written as DNA, the CDR3 is TGTGCCAGCAGCTTACCGATGGGGATTCAGGTCTCCTACAATGAGCAGTTCTTC. Its translation: CASSLPMGIQVSYNEQFF. V is TRBV7-9 and J is TRBJ2-1; D call uncertain. The CDR3 runs 18 residues. Germline assignment: CDR1 SEHNR and CDR2 FQNEAQ (reference sequence). The V gene lost 2 bases and the J gene lost 0 bases, with 17 bases spanning the gap.

This clonotype came up a few times. The chain recombines TRBV7-9 with TRBJ2-1; maybe TRBD1 (5 bases). With the DNA end fitting TRBJ2-7 better, the J assignment may be wrong. The length of the CDR3 is 13 residues. Germline loops: CDR1 SEHNR, CDR2 FQNEAQ (reference sequence). CDR3: CASSQLGDNEQYF. CDR3 DNA sequence: TGTGCCAGCAGCCAGCTAGGGGATAATGAGCAGTACTTC.

This clonotype has a handful of counts. The chain recombines TRBV20-1 with TRBJ2-1, with 10 positions matching TRBD2. In germline, CDR1 is DFQATT, CDR2 SNEGSKA (reference sequence). Germline trimming cut 3 bases from V and 8 bases from J; bases unmatched to any gene: 4. This CDR3 contains 13 residues. CDR3 residues: CSASSGGRDEQFF. The CDR3 region has the DNA TGCAGTGCTAGTAGCGGGGGGCGAGATGAGCAGTTCTTC.

The V gene is TRBV7-2, the J gene TRBJ2-1; tentative D call: TRBD1 (6 bases). Germline CDR1 and CDR2: SGHTA and FQGNSA. CDR3 size: 15 residues. Trimming took off 2 bases at V and 5 bases at J, with 13 bases between the two ends. The CDR3 here is CASSLRWGPNNEQFF. The CDR3 DNA reads TGTGCCAGCAGCTTACGGTGGGGGCCCAACAATGAGCAGTTCTTC. The full variable domain, its missing parts supplied by reference TRBV7-2 and TRBJ2-1, is GAGVSQSPSNKVTEKGKDVELRCDPISGHTALYWYRQSLGQGLEFLIYFQGNSAPDKSGLPSDRFSAERTGGSVSTLTIQRTQQEDSAVYLCASSLRWGPNNEQFFGPGTRLTVL.

As for this clonotype: This likely reflects a read error, since a far larger clone is one base away. The V gene is TRBV13, the J gene TRBJ2-6, with D possibly matching TRBD1 (5 bases). The CDR3 runs to 12 residues. The germline V gene has CDR1 PRHDT and CDR2 FYEKMQ (reference sequence). The DNA for the CDR3 is TGTGCCAGCAGCTCTGGGGCCAACGTCATGACTTTC. This codes for CASSSGANVMTF.

In this sample, this clonotype turned up a few times. V usage is TRBV7-9 and J usage is TRBJ1-6; D may be TRBD1 (6 bases). The CDR3 runs to 17 residues. CDR1 and CDR2 (germline): SEHNR, FQNEAQ (reference sequence). Trimming cost V 5 bases and J 5 bases, with 19 bases left between them. CDR3 residues: CASSQLMPGVNNSPLHF. CDR3 in DNA: TGTGCCAGCAGCCAGCTTATGCCAGGGGTTAATAATTCACCCCTCCACTTT.

The chain couples TRBV6-2 or TRBV6-3 to TRBJ2-7, with 14 bases matching TRBD2. Looked up from germline, CDR1 is MNHEY and CDR2 is SVGEGT. The junction had 4 bases not matched to a gene; V was cut back by 6 bases and J by 3 bases. CDR3 size: 15 residues. The CDR3 region is CASRGTSGGYYEQYF. The CDR3 nucleotides read TGTGCCAGCAGAGGGACTAGCGGGGGTTACTACGAGCAGTACTTC.

The chain carries TRBV7-2 and TRBJ2-1, with 9 bases that match TRBD1. Trimming took 5 bases from V and 9 from J; bases not matched to a gene: 11. The CDR3 length is 15 residues. CDR1 and CDR2 from the germline V gene are SGHTA and FQGNSA. CDR3 region: CASSGPGQGGFEQFF. The CDR3 bases are TGTGCCAGCAGCGGCCCGGGACAGGGAGGCTTTGAGCAGTTCTTC. The full variable domain, with the rest looked up from reference TRBV7-2 and TRBJ2-1, is GAGVSQSPSNKVTEKGKDVELRCDPISGHTALYWYRQSLGQGLEFLIYFQGNSAPDKSGLPSDRFSAERTGGSVSTLTIQRTQQEDSAVYLCASSGPGQGGFEQFFGPGTRLTVL.

The rearrangement links TRBV7-4 to TRBJ2-7; D remains unclear. The V end lost 4 bases, the J end lost 0 bases, and 25 bases lay between the germline ends. This CDR3 has 19 residues. In germline, CDR1 is SGHVT, CDR2 SQSDAQ. The CDR3 region has the DNA TGTGCCAGCAGCTCCGTGGTTAGGGTTCTAGTGGGTCACTCCTACGAGCAGTACTTC. Residues: CASSSVVRVLVGHSYEQYF.

The gene calls are TRBV27 and TRBJ1-1; TRBD1 matches 7 bases. The CDR3 totals 15 residues. The germline V gene encodes CDR1 MNHEY and CDR2 SMNVEV (reference sequence). Trimming took 7 bases from V and 2 from J; bases not matched to a gene: 10. CDR3 loop: CASTPGQRTNTEAFF. The CDR3 coding sequence is TGTGCCAGCACCCCGGGACAGAGGACCAACACTGAAGCTTTCTTT.